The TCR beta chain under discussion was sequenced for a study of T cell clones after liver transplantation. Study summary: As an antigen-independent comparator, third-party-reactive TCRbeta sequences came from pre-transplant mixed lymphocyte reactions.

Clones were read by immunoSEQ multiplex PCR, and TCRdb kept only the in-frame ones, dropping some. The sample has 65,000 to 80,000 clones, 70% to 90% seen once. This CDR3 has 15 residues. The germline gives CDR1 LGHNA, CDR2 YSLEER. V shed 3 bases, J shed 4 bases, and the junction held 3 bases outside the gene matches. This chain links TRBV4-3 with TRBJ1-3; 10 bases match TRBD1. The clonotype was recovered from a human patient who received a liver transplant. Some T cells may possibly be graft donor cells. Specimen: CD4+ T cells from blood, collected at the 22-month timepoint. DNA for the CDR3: TGCGCCAGCAGCCAGACAGGGGGCGCCGGAAACACCATATATTTT. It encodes CASSQTGGAGNTIYF.